The 18 T cell receptor beta chains below were found in one sample sequenced in a study of OX40 agonist ivuxolimab in advanced cancers. The library was produced with the immunoSEQ multiplex PCR assay. This is the immuneACCESS table as TCRdb keeps it, with only in-frame sequences that have V and J called. A part of the clones is gone; compared with another copy, unresolved V genes explain less than half, and the rest is unexplained. This sample has some 69,000 clones in its table, and 90% to 95% of those were observed once. The ten biggest clones cover 0.25% to 0.35% of the sample. This specimen was CD4+ or CD8+ T cells sorted from blood, taken in a trial of the OX40 agonist ivuxolimab. All receptors derive from an adult with an advanced solid tumor such as melanoma, head and neck, liver or kidney cancer.

Only a few counts were recorded for this clone. V and J are TRBV27 and TRBJ2-2, with D perhaps TRBD1 (5 bases). Germline CDR1 reads MNHEY; CDR2 reads SMNVEV (reference sequence). With 4 bases removed from V and 2 bases from J, the gap between germline ends came to 17 bases. The CDR3 runs to 17 residues. This chain's CDR3 is CASSSHDRPVNTGELFF. CDR3 DNA: TGTGCCAGCAGTTCACACGACAGACCGGTCAACACCGGGGAGCTGTTTTTT.

The gene calls are TRBV30 and TRBJ2-7, with TRBD1 identical over 12 bases. Germline assignment: CDR1 GTSNPN and CDR2 SVGIG (reference sequence). This CDR3 is built from 19 residues. V shed 1 base, J shed 2 bases, and the junction held 15 bases outside the gene matches. CDR3 sequence: CAWSGGRGQGALSTYEQYF. CDR3 in DNA: TGTGCCTGGAGTGGGGGTAGGGGACAGGGGGCCCTTTCCACCTACGAGCAGTACTTC.

The gene calls are TRBV7-7 and TRBJ2-2; D remains ambiguous. Germline V gene data show CDR1 as SSHAT and CDR2 as FNYEAQ (reference sequence). Trimming stripped 2 bases from V and 5 bases from J, with 6 bases between. The CDR3 covers 13 residues. The CDR3 bases are TGTGCCAGCAGCTTACGCGCTACCGGGGAGCTGTTTTTT. This gives the protein CASSLRATGELFF.

The chain couples TRBV6-1 to TRBJ2-1, with D perhaps assigned TRBD1 or TRBD2 (5 bases each). The CDR3 sequence is 13 residues long. The V gene lost 5 bases and the J gene lost 3 bases, with 8 bases spanning the gap. Germline CDR1 and CDR2: MNHNS and SASEGT. The CDR3 region is CASSQRGYNEQFF. The CDR3 region has the DNA TGTGCCAGCAGTCAGAGGGGCTACAATGAGCAGTTCTTC.

The chain links TRBV2 to TRBJ2-2; D perhaps matches TRBD1 (6 bases). V shed 3 bases and J shed 4 bases, with 12 bases lying between them. Germline lookup yields CDR1 SNHLY and CDR2 FYNNEI. The length of the CDR3 is 15 residues. The CDR3 bases are TGTGCCAGCAGTGAGGCCAGGGGCCCCACCGGGGAGCTGTTTTTT. Amino acid sequence: CASSEARGPTGELFF.

The chain has TRBV28 and TRBJ2-7; 8 nucleotides line up with TRBD2. The germline V gene encodes CDR1 MDHEN and CDR2 SYDVKM. The CDR3 covers 13 residues. V dropped 3 bases and J dropped 7; count of bases not matched to a gene: 5. CDR3 residues: CASSLGTSLEQYF. The CDR3 DNA reads TGTGCCAGCAGTTTGGGGACTAGTTTAGAGCAGTACTTC.

This chain joins TRBV6-5 and TRBJ2-5, with D perhaps matching TRBD1 (6 bases). The V end was cut by 6 bases, the J end by 1 base, with 12 bases between. CDR3 length: 14 residues. Per germline, CDR1 MNHEY and CDR2 SVGAGI. In DNA form, the CDR3 reads TGTGCCAGCAGCCCTAGGGGGAGCCAAGAGACCCAGTACTTC. It translates to CASSPRGSQETQYF.

The CDR3 DNA follows: TGTGCCAGCAGCTCCTGGGGCGGGAGGGGCGGAGAGACCCAGTACTTC. Its protein product is CASSSWGGRGGETQYF. This chain connects TRBV5-4 to TRBJ2-5, with TRBD2 matching 9 bases. The CDR3 totals 16 residues. V lost 3 bases and J lost 4; bases outside the gene matches: 10. The germline V gene has CDR1 SGHNT and CDR2 YYREEE (reference sequence). Based on the CDR3 plus reference TRBV5-4 and TRBJ2-5, the full variable domain is ETGVTQSPTHLIKTRGQQVTLRCSSQSGHNTVSWYQQALGQGPQFIFQYYREEENGRGNFPPRFSGLQFPNYSSELNVNALELDDSALYLCASSSWGGRGGETQYFGPGTRLLVL.

V gene TRBV7-2 combines with J gene TRBJ2-7; 13 bases line up with TRBD2. Looked up from germline, CDR1 is SGHTA and CDR2 is FQGNSA. The CDR3 sequence is 13 residues long. With 4 bases clipped from V and 6 bases from J, the junction kept 0 bases outside the gene matches. The CDR3 is CASSWTSGSEQYF. The CDR3 DNA sequence: TGTGCCAGCAGCTGGACTAGCGGGAGCGAGCAGTACTTC.

The genes are TRBV27 and TRBJ1-4, with D unresolved. Germline V gene data show CDR1 as MNHEY and CDR2 as SMNVEV (reference sequence). The length of the CDR3 is 15 residues. V lost 4 bases to trimming and J lost 2 bases, with 11 bases between them. The CDR3 DNA is TGTGCCAGCAGTTATCCCCGGGATACTAATGAAAAACTGTTTTTT. Its protein product is CASSYPRDTNEKLFF. The entire variable domain, with the rest obtained from reference TRBV27 and TRBJ1-4, is as follows: EAQVTQNPRYLITVTGKKLTVTCSQNMNHEYMSWYRQDPGLGLRQIYYSMNVEVTDKGDVPEGYKVSRKEKRNFPLILESPSPNQTSLYFCASSYPRDTNEKLFFGSGTQLSVL.

This chain connects TRBV5-8 to TRBJ2-5; tentative D call: TRBD2 (7 bases). Germline V lookup: CDR1 SGHTS, CDR2 YDEGEE. CDR3 length: 14 residues. V shed 1 base and J shed 5 bases, with 12 bases lying between them. CDR3 region: CASSLSGGGETQYF. CDR3 nucleotide sequence: TGTGCCAGCAGCTTGTCGGGGGGCGGTGAGACCCAGTACTTC.

This chain joins TRBV25-1 and TRBJ1-4; tentative D call: TRBD1 (6 bases). Germline CDR1 is MGHDK and CDR2 is SYGVNS. The CDR3 is 18 residues long. V was trimmed by 10 bases and J by 1 base, leaving 25 bases between them. The CDR3 loop is CATSSESGGLLTNEKLFF. In DNA form, the CDR3 reads TGTGCCACCAGCAGTGAATCTGGGGGCCTTCTAACTAATGAAAAACTGTTTTTT.

The V and J genes are TRBV29-1 and TRBJ2-3, with a weak D call TRBD2 (6 bases). Germline V gene data show CDR1 as SQVTM and CDR2 as ANQGSEA. V was trimmed by 7 bases and J by 6 bases, leaving 14 bases between them. The CDR3 totals 12 residues. CDR3 in amino acids: CSAAGGTDTQYF. The DNA for the CDR3 is TGCAGCGCTGCAGGCGGGACGGATACGCAGTATTTT.

The chain joins TRBV7-2 to TRBJ2-1; the match to TRBD2 covers 8 bases. V was pared by 8 bases and J by 0 bases, with 12 bases of the junction left unmatched. This CDR3 contains 17 residues. Germline CDR1 reads SGHTA; CDR2 reads FQGNSA. The CDR3 reads CASGFLSSGNSYNEQFF. The CDR3 DNA sequence: TGTGCCAGCGGATTTTTAAGTAGCGGGAACTCCTACAATGAGCAGTTCTTC. The full variable domain, with the rest looked up from reference TRBV7-2 and TRBJ2-1, is GAGVSQSPSNKVTEKGKDVELRCDPISGHTALYWYRQSLGQGLEFLIYFQGNSAPDKSGLPSDRFSAERTGGSVSTLTIQRTQQEDSAVYLCASGFLSSGNSYNEQFFGPGTRLTVL.

The chain employs TRBV15 and TRBJ1-5; TRBD1 is a possible D gene (5 bases). The CDR3 spans 15 residues. CDR1 and CDR2 (germline): LNHNV, YYDKDF (reference sequence). Between the trimmed V and J ends, which lost 3 bases and 3 bases, there was a span of 12 bases. The CDR3 nucleotides read TGTGCCACCAGCAGTTACCGGGACCTCAATCAGCCCCAGCATTTT. Translated: CATSSYRDLNQPQHF.

The chain employs TRBV12-5 and TRBJ2-3, with 13 bases aligning to TRBD2. Germline lookup yields CDR1 LGHNT and CDR2 FRNRAP. The CDR3 is 16 amino acids. The J segment lost 5 bases and the V segment lost 4 bases, leaving 6 bases of the junction unmatched. The CDR3 reads CASGSAGLAGKDTQYF. CDR3 in DNA: TGTGCTAGTGGTTCAGCGGGACTAGCGGGAAAAGATACGCAGTATTTT.

The rearrangement uses TRBV6-1 and TRBJ1-5, with D possibly matching TRBD1 (5 bases). Germline assignment: CDR1 MNHNS and CDR2 SASEGT. There are 15 residues in the CDR3. V lost 8 bases and J 0 bases, leaving 14 bases between the germline ends. The CDR3 nucleotides read TGTGCCAGCGGCACCGGGACGGCTAGCAATCAGCCCCAGCATTTT. The encoded protein is CASGTGTASNQPQHF.

The CDR3: CASSSGTGGLTEAFF. The CDR3, as DNA: TGTGCCAGCAGCTCCGGGACAGGGGGCCTCACTGAAGCTTTCTTT. J is TRBJ1-1 and V is TRBV7-6, with 12 bases that match TRBD1. The CDR3 covers 15 residues. V shed 4 bases and J 4 bases; nucleotides not matched to a gene: 4. The germline CDR1 and CDR2 sequences are SGHVS and FNYEAQ.